Ten or more counts support the clone carrying this T cell receptor beta chain. Any patient presenting with uncontrolled infection, other autoimmune disease, pregnancy or lactation was left out. Amplification of TCR beta CDR3 regions was performed using RNA transcripts as template. Researchers ran a first-round RT-PCR on the TCR CDR3 using the HTBI primer set. Using its own MiXCR run on the multiplex PCR reads, TCRdb lists one record per CDR3 protein. The sample holds some 600,000 distinct CDR3 sequences, about 15% seen once. CDR3 length: 15 residues. Per germline, CDR1 SNHLY and CDR2 FYNNEI. The ends lost 7 bases at V and 7 bases at J; junction bases unmatched: 11. This entry comes from a study of T cells in Graves' hyperthyroidism and ophthalmopathy. As for the study in general: At the time of initial diagnosis and before any treatment, peripheral blood was collected.

Sequenced material: blood. The sequence came from a woman in her 30s with Graves' hyperthyroidism that later progressed to Graves' ophthalmopathy. The chain has TRBV2 and TRBJ2-7; TRBD1 matches at 12 bases. CDR3 coding DNA: TGTGCCAGCAACTCCCCGGGACAGGGGGCGGGGGAGCAGTACTTC. As protein: CASNSPGQGAGEQYF.